This TCR beta chain was identified during a study of blood T cell repertoires in COVID-19 (dated by TCRdb to the early 2020s). Study-wide context: Samples covering the acute and convalescent phases of COVID-19 were provided by collaborators in the United States, Italy and Spain. The material from the prospective study consisted of cDNA or gDNA derived from T cells, B-cell-depleted T cells, or PBMCs. The dataset comprised deeply sampled blood TCRbeta repertoires from subjects exposed to, actively infected with, or recovered from COVID-19. The repertoires were made available in a free public database intended to serve as a resource for research on the immune response to SARS-CoV-2. Samples came from the ongoing ImmuneRACE study (first 160 participants) plus 1,254 subjects from 6 global collaborators. The sample metadata nearly always contained a de-identified subject ID, COVID-19 status, age in years and sex. Where available, HLA class I and class II types were taken from metadata supplied by the sample provider and were not determined by assay-based typing. The study at large found these results: The amount of clinical and demographic metadata varied by source and participant and was provided uncurated.

Collaborating institutions collected whole blood in K2EDTA tubes following their own protocols. Collaborator samples were shipped for TCRbeta analysis as frozen whole blood, isolated PBMCs, or DNA extracted from either sample type. The immunoSEQ Assay, a bias-controlled multiplex PCR, was used to amplify TCRbeta CDR3 regions from genomic DNA. Per the source publication's procedure: Nucleated cell counts per sample were estimated from amplification of reference gene primers within the assay. Sequence reads were collapsed and filtered to measure the absolute abundance of every unique TCRbeta CDR3 rearrangement. Productive Simpson clonality was computed per sample as the square root of Simpson's diversity index over productive rearrangements. The immuneACCESS repertoire file appears here via TCRdb, limited to in-frame rearrangements. These files lack a portion of the clones; in checked studies, under half of the deficit traces to unresolved V genes, and the cause of the others is not known. Clonal size and the V and J genes are those of that table, whereas D and trimming came from the DNA. The sample contains some 150,000 clones, 80% to 85% of them found a single time. Approximately 2.6% of the sample belongs to the ten largest clones.

With regard to this clone: No antigen is known for it. No base quality values were provided; no much bigger clone lies one nucleotide off.

The CDR3 numbers 14 residues from cysteine through phenylalanine. The CDR3 DNA has 42 bases and is translated from base 1. V lost 7 bases and J lost 0 bases; the stretch between them is 8 bases long. CDR1 and CDR2 were assigned from the germline V gene as SGHRS and YFSETQ. The chain is made from TRBV5-1 and TRBJ1-6; TRBD1 might be the D gene, on 5 matching bases. Specimen: peripheral blood. The sequence came from a human donor with acute or convalescent COVID-19. The donor label of this sample is uncertain. The CDR3 amino acid sequence is: CASGGVSYNSPLHF. In nucleotide form, the sequence is TGCGCCAGCGGGGGGGTCTCCTATAATTCACCCCTCCACTTT.